Shown below are 20 T cell receptor beta chains from a single sample sequenced in a study of T-cell reconstitution after alpha-beta-depleted transplantation in children. Unique molecular identifiers were built into the TCRbeta library. Each CDR3 protein is one row after TCRdb ran MiXCR on the PCR reads. The sample lists 800,000 to 1,000,000 distinct CDR3 sequences; roughly 31% were seen once. The specimen was PBMCs, mostly from graft donor cells, collected 360 days after TCRalphabeta/CD19-depleted stem cell transplant. All receptors come from a boy under two years old who had a stem cell transplant for SCID, so the T cells may come from the graft donor.

The chain couples TRBV10-3 to TRBJ2-2; TRBD1 matches at 7 bases. V shed 4 bases and J 5 bases; nucleotides not matched to a gene: 4. Germline CDR1 is ENHRY and CDR2 is SYGVKD. This CDR3 is built from 14 residues. The CDR3 bases are TGTGCCATCAGTGTCACACAGGGGACCGGGGAGCTGTTTTTT. This encodes CAISVTQGTGELFF.

This clonotype was seen more than once but under ten times. The chain uses TRBV12-3 or TRBV12-4 and TRBJ1-4; D is uncertain. Trimming took off 3 bases at V and 4 bases at J, with 6 bases between the two ends. The CDR3 spans 13 residues. The CDR3 protein is CASSLASNEKLFF. DNA for the CDR3: TGTGCCAGCAGTTTGGCCAGTAATGAAAAACTGTTTTTT.

The sample holds a few counts of this clonotype. This chain connects TRBV29-1 to TRBJ2-5; 9 bases map to TRBD1. In germline, CDR1 is SQVTM, CDR2 ANQGSEA. The length of the CDR3 is 12 residues. V gave up 7 bases and J gave up 5 bases; unmatched junction bases: 5. The CDR3 region has the DNA TGCAGCGCTGGACAGGGGCGGGAGACCCAGTACTTC. It specifies CSAGQGRETQYF.

The chain carries TRBV28 and TRBJ2-1; 9 positions match TRBD1. The CDR3 has 14 residues. Unmatched junction bases numbered 7, after V lost 4 bases and J lost 9 bases. Germline loops: CDR1 MDHEN, CDR2 SYDVKM. Here the CDR3 DNA reads TGTGCCAGCAGTTGGGACAGGGTAAAGGGTGAGCAGTTCTTC. Its protein is CASSWDRVKGEQFF.

This clonotype has a handful of counts. This chain connects TRBV7-2 to TRBJ1-5; D unresolved. Trimming removed 1 base from V and 7 bases from J, with 14 bases in between. The CDR3 runs to 15 residues. Germline CDR1 and CDR2: SGHTA and FQGNSA. In DNA, the CDR3 is TGTGCCAGCAGCTTAGGATCGATATCGGGCCAGCCCCAGCATTTT. Protein: CASSLGSISGQPQHF.

The chain carries TRBV30 and TRBJ1-5, with D perhaps TRBD1 (5 bases). CDR1 and CDR2 from the germline V gene are GTSNPN and SVGIG (reference sequence). Trimming took off 3 bases at V and 4 bases at J, with 13 bases between the two ends. This CDR3 is built from 14 residues. CDR3 amino acids: CAWRVGSGNQPQHF. The CDR3 region has the DNA TGTGCCTGGAGGGTTGGGTCAGGGAATCAGCCCCAGCATTTT.

V gene TRBV7-6 combines with J gene TRBJ2-1; D remains ambiguous. The germline V gene encodes CDR1 SGHVS and CDR2 FNYEAQ. The CDR3 has 17 residues. V lost 1 base, J lost 6 bases, and 19 bases lay in between. CDR3 DNA: TGTGCCAGCAGCTTAGGGCAATTGCGGACGGCCCTCAATGAGCAGTTCTTC. As protein: CASSLGQLRTALNEQFF.

This clonotype was observed a handful of times. V usage is TRBV5-1 and J usage is TRBJ2-1; 8 bases fit TRBD1. V shed 0 bases and J 7 bases; nucleotides not matched to a gene: 9. Germline assignment: CDR1 SGHRS and CDR2 YFSETQ. The CDR3 sequence is 16 residues long. The CDR3 bases are TGCGCCAGCAGCTTGGACGGGCAGGGGGCGTGGAATGAGCAGTTCTTC. Encoded protein: CASSLDGQGAWNEQFF.

CDR3 sequence reads: CSTRGYNEQFF. CDR3 sequence (DNA): TGCAGCACACGGGGGTACAATGAGCAGTTCTTC. V gene TRBV29-1 combines with J gene TRBJ2-1, with D perhaps matching TRBD2 (6 bases). V lost 8 bases and J lost 4, with 9 bases in between. CDR1 and CDR2 from the germline V gene are SQVTM and ANQGSEA. CDR3 length: 11 amino acids.

The chain employs TRBV6-2 or TRBV6-3 and TRBJ2-7; maybe TRBD1 (6 bases). Per the germline V gene, CDR1 is MNHEY and CDR2 is SVGEGT. The CDR3 is 16 amino acids. V lost 2 bases and J 3 bases, leaving 17 bases between the germline ends. The CDR3 coding sequence is TGTGCCAGCAGTTACCGCGGACAGCCCAGAATCTACGAGCAGTACTTC. Encoded protein: CASSYRGQPRIYEQYF.

This clonotype appeared a few times. The gene calls are TRBV5-1 and TRBJ1-1; D might be TRBD1 (5 bases). This CDR3 contains 16 residues. V lost 3 bases to trimming and J lost 1 base, with 16 bases between them. From germline, CDR1 is SGHRS and CDR2 YFSETQ. CDR3 bases: TGCGCCAGCAGCTACATCCTCGGGACGGCGAACACTGAAGCTTTCTTT. This codes for CASSYILGTANTEAFF.

This clonotype was observed a handful of times. The chain couples TRBV7-6 to TRBJ2-2; 9 bases agree with TRBD1. The CDR3 covers 15 residues. CDR1 is SGHVS, CDR2 FNYEAQ, per germline. V lost 1 base, J lost 8 bases, and 5 bases stayed unmatched. The DNA for the CDR3 is TGTGCCAGCAGCTTAGGGGACAGGGTGATTGGGGAGCTGTTTTTT. This codes for CASSLGDRVIGELFF.

The J gene is TRBJ2-7, the V gene TRBV20-1; D remains ambiguous. The CDR3 loop spans 12 amino acids. Germline CDR1 reads DFQATT; CDR2 reads SNEGSKA (reference sequence). The V end lost 5 bases, the J end lost 3 bases, and 11 bases lay between the germline ends. The CDR3 DNA reads as TGCAGTGCTCAAACCTATATCTACGAGCAGTACTTC. Protein product: CSAQTYIYEQYF.

The chain is built from TRBV20-1 and TRBJ1-5; possible D gene TRBD1, 6 bases. Trimming stripped 3 bases from V and 7 bases from J, with 16 bases between. The CDR3 covers 14 residues. The germline V gene has CDR1 DFQATT and CDR2 SNEGSKA (reference sequence). DNA for the CDR3: TGCAGTGCTAGCGACAGGAAGGGCTGGCAGCCCCAGCATTTT. Its protein product is CSASDRKGWQPQHF.

The gene calls are TRBV2 and TRBJ2-3; D not certain. The germline V gene encodes CDR1 SNHLY and CDR2 FYNNEI. V shed 2 bases and J shed 4 bases, with 13 bases lying between them. This CDR3 comprises 15 residues. This CDR3 is CASSERRIWADTQYF. The CDR3 DNA is TGTGCCAGCAGTGAACGAAGGATCTGGGCAGATACGCAGTATTTT. Variable domain in full (rest from reference TRBV2 and TRBJ2-3): EPEVTQTPSHQVTQMGQEVILRCVPISNHLYFYWYRQILGQKVEFLVSFYNNEISEKSEIFDDQFSVERPDGSNFTLKIRSTKLEDSAMYFCASSERRIWADTQYFGPGTRLTVL.

This clonotype was seen more than once but under ten times. The rearrangement uses TRBV20-1 and TRBJ1-1, with TRBD1 as a possible D gene (6 bases). V lost 6 bases and J 5 bases, leaving 13 bases between the germline ends. CDR1 and CDR2 (germline): DFQATT, SNEGSKA (reference sequence). The CDR3 consists of 12 residues. CDR3: CSAQEGGTEAFF. The CDR3 DNA sequence: TGCAGTGCACAGGAAGGGGGTACTGAAGCTTTCTTT.

This clonotype was detected many times. The chain employs TRBV2 and TRBJ2-4, with D uncertain. Germline-derived CDR1 and CDR2 are SNHLY and FYNNEI. The CDR3 is 15 amino acids. The V end lost 1 base, the J end lost 3 bases, and 10 bases lay between the germline ends. CDR3 in amino acids: CASSEVFANKNIQYF. DNA of the CDR3: TGTGCCAGCAGTGAAGTTTTCGCCAACAAAAACATTCAGTACTTC. Full variable domain (rest looked up from reference TRBV2 and TRBJ2-4): EPEVTQTPSHQVTQMGQEVILRCVPISNHLYFYWYRQILGQKVEFLVSFYNNEISEKSEIFDDQFSVERPDGSNFTLKIRSTKLEDSAMYFCASSEVFANKNIQYFGAGTRLSVL.

The chain links TRBV20-1 to TRBJ1-1; D is unclear. CDR1 is DFQATT, CDR2 SNEGSKA, per germline (reference sequence). V lost 5 bases and J 1 base, leaving 11 bases between the germline ends. The CDR3 has 13 amino acids. The DNA for the CDR3 is TGCAGTGCTGATAACACAGAGAACACTGAAGCTTTCTTT. It codes for CSADNTENTEAFF.

This clonotype turned up a few times. The chain combines TRBV7-9 with TRBJ1-5; 7 nucleotides line up with TRBD1. The CDR3 is 15 amino acids. Germline V gene data show CDR1 as SEHNR and CDR2 as FQNEAQ (reference sequence). V trimming: 5 bases; J trimming: 3 bases; junction bases outside the gene matches: 7. The CDR3 DNA follows: TGTGCCAGCAGCCAACAGGGGCTTCTCAATCAGCCCCAGCATTTT. As protein: CASSQQGLLNQPQHF.

The sample holds a few counts of this clonotype. V and J are TRBV12-3 or TRBV12-4 and TRBJ2-5, with TRBD2 identical over 13 bases. The trim removed 6 bases at V and 3 bases at J, leaving 1 base unmatched. CDR3 length equals 14 residues. CDR3 sequence reads: CASRGTSGKETQYF. DNA for the CDR3: TGTGCCAGCAGGGGGACTAGCGGGAAAGAGACCCAGTACTTC.